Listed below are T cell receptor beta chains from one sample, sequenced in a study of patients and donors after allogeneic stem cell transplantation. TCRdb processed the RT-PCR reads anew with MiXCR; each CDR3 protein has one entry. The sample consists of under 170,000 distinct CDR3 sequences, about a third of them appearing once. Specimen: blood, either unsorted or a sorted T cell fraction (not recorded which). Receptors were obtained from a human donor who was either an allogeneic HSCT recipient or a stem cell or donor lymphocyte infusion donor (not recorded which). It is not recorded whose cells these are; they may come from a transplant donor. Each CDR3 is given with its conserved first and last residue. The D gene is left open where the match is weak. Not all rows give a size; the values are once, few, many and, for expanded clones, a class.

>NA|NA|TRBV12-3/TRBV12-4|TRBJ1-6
TGTGCCAGCAGTCAGGGCGAGAACGCACCCCTCCACTTT
CASSQGENAPLHF
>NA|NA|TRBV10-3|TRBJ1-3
TGTGCCATCAGTGCGGCCTTGGGGCAGCCTGGAAACACCATATATTTT
CAISAALGQPGNTIYF
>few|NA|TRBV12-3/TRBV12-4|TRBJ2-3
TGTGCCAGCAGTCCCATCGACCTCACAGATACGCAGTATTTT
CASSPIDLTDTQYF
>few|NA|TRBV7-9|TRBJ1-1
TGTGCCAGCAGCCAGGTTGAGGCTTTCTTT
CASSQVEAFF
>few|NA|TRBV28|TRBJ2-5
TGTGCCAGCAGTTTAGAGGCAGGGCCCTACAGAGAGACCCAGTACTTC
CASSLEAGPYRETQYF
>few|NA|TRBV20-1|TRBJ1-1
TGCAGCCCCCTGAGAGTCACTGAAGCTTTCTTT
CSPLRVTEAFF
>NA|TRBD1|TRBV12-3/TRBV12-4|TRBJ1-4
TGTGCCAGCAGTTTAGGTCAGGGGACAGGGAGAGGAGAAAAACTGTTATTT
CASSLGQGTGRGEKLLF
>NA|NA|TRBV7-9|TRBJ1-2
TGTGCCAGCAGCTTAGTTGTGTATGGCTACACCTTC
CASSLVVYGYTF
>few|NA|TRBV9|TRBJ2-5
TGTGCCAGCAGCGACCAGATGGAGACCCAGTACTTC
CASSDQMETQYF
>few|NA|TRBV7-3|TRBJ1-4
TGTGCCAGCAGCTTAACAGGGAACAACGAAAAACTGTTTTTT
CASSLTGNNEKLFF
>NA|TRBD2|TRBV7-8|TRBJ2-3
TGTGCCAGCAGCTTCGGGAGGCGCACAGATACGCAGTATTTT
CASSFGRRTDTQYF
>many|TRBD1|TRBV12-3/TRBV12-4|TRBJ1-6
TGTGCCAGCAGTTTAGGTACAGGGGTTTCACCCCTCCACTTT
CASSLGTGVSPLHF
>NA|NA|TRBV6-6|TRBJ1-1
TGTGCCAGCAGTTACTCTCTTTTGAACACTGAAGCTTTCTTT
CASSYSLLNTEAFF
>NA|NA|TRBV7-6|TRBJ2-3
TGTGCCAGCAGCTTTACGGGGGGCTTTAGCACAGATACGCAGTATTTT
CASSFTGGFSTDTQYF
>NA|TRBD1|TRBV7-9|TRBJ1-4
TGTGCCAGCAGCAGGGGACAGGGTCCTGTGCACCGTGAAAAACTGTTTTTT
CASSRGQGPVHREKLFF
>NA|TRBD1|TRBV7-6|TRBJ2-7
TGTGCCAGCAGCTCTACACCCGGGACAGGGGGTCACGAGCAGTACTTC
CASSSTPGTGGHEQYF
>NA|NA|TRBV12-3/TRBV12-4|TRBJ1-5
TGTGCCAGCAGTTCCCCGAAAACTAGCAATCAGCCCCAGCATTTT
CASSSPKTSNQPQHF
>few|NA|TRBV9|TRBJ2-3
TGTGCCAGCAGCGTAGAGGGGGGTCCTTCTATGATGAATACGCAGTATTTT
CASSVEGGPSMMNTQYF
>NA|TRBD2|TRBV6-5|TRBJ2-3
TGTGCCAGCAGTGCCACCTTAGCGGGGGAAGATCCGGGCACAGATACGCAGTATTTT
CASSATLAGEDPGTDTQYF
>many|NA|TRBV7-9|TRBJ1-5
TGTGCCAGCAGCCCACAGGGCAATCAGCCCCAGCATTTT
CASSPQGNQPQHF
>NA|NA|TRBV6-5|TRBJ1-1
TGTGCCACTCTCACCGGGGGGAACACTGAAGCTTTCTTT
CATLTGGNTEAFF
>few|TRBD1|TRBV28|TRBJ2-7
TGTGCCAGCAGACAAGCCGGGACAGGCCTTTACGAGCAGTACTTC
CASRQAGTGLYEQYF
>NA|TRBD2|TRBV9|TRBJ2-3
TGTGCCAGCAGCGTAGGTAGCGGGGGAACAGATACGCAGTATTTT
CASSVGSGGTDTQYF
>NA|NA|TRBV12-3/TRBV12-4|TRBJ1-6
TGTGCCAGCAGTTGGGGGACGGTCAATTCACCCCTCCACTTT
CASSWGTVNSPLHF
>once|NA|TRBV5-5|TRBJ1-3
TGTGCCAGCAGCTGGGGGGGCCCGGAAAACACCATATATTTT
CASSWGGPENTIYF
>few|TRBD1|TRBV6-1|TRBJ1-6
TGTGCCAGCAGTGATTACCTACCGGGACAGTATAATTCACCCCTCCACTTT
CASSDYLPGQYNSPLHF